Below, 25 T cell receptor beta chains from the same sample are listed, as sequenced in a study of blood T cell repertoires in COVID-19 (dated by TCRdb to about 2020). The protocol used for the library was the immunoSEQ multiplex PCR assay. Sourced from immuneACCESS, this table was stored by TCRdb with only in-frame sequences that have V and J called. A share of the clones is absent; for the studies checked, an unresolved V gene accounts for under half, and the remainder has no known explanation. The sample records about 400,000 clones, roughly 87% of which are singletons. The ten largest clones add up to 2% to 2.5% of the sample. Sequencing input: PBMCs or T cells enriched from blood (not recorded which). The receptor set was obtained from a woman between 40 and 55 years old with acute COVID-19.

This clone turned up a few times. CDR3 sequence: CASSLSGSSYNEQFF. CDR3 in DNA: TGTGCCAGCAGCTTATCGGGGAGCTCCTACAATGAGCAGTTCTTC. The chain recombines TRBV7-6 with TRBJ2-1, with D perhaps matching TRBD2 (5 bases). V lost 2 bases to trimming and J lost 0 bases, with 8 bases between them. The germline gives CDR1 SGHVS, CDR2 FNYEAQ. The length of the CDR3 is 15 residues.

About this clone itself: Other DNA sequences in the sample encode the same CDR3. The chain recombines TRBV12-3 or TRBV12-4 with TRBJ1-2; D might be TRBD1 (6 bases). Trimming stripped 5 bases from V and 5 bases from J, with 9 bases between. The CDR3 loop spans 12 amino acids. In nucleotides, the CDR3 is TGTGCCAGCAGTGCTACAGGGTATGGCTACACCTTC. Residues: CASSATGYGYTF.

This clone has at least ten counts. The CDR3 DNA is TGCAGCGTTGAAGGCGGGGGGCTCACAGATACGCAGTATTTT. The encoded protein is CSVEGGGLTDTQYF. V and J are TRBV29-1 and TRBJ2-3, with 8 bases lining up with TRBD2. The junction had 2 bases not matched to a gene; V was cut back by 1 base and J by 2 bases. Germline V lookup: CDR1 SQVTM, CDR2 ANQGSEA. The CDR3 covers 14 residues.

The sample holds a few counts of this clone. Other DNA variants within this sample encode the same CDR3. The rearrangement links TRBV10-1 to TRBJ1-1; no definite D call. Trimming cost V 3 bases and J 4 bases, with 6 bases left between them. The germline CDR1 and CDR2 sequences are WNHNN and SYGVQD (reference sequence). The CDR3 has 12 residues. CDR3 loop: CASSDRGTEAFF. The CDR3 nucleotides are TGCGCCAGCAGTGATCGGGGCACTGAAGCTTTCTTT.

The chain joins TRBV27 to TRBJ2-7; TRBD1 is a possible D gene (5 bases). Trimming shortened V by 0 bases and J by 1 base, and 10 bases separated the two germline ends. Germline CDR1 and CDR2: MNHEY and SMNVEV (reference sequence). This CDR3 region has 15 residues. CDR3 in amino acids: CASSLSTPGSYEQYF. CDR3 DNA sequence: TGTGCCAGCAGTTTATCAACCCCAGGGTCCTACGAGCAGTACTTC.

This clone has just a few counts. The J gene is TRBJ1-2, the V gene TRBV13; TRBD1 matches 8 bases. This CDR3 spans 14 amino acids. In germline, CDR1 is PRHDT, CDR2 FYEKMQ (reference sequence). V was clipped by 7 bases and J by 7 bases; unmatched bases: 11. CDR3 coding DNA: TGTGCCAGCACCGCGGACAGGGCGGGATTTGGCTACACCTTC. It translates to CASTADRAGFGYTF.

CDR3 residues: CACKGGDTEAFF. The CDR3 DNA is TGTGCCTGCAAAGGAGGGGACACTGAAGCTTTCTTT. The gene calls are TRBV30 and TRBJ1-1; tentatively, D is TRBD1 (5 bases). Looked up from germline, CDR1 is GTSNPN and CDR2 is SVGIG (reference sequence). CDR3 length: 12 amino acids. The V end lost 6 bases, the J end lost 3 bases, and 11 bases lay between the germline ends.

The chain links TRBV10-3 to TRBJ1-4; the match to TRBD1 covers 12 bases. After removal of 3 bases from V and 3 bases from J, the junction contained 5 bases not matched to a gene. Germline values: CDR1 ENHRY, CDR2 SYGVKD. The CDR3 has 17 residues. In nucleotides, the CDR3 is TGTGCCATCAGTGACCGGGACAGGGGGCGAGCTAATGAAAAACTGTTTTTT. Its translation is CAISDRDRGRANEKLFF.

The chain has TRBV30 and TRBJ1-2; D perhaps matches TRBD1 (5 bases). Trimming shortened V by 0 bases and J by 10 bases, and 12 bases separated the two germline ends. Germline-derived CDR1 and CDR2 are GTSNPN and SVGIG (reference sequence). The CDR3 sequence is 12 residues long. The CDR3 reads CAWSVWQGNYTF. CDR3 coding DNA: TGTGCCTGGAGTGTCTGGCAGGGTAACTACACCTTC.

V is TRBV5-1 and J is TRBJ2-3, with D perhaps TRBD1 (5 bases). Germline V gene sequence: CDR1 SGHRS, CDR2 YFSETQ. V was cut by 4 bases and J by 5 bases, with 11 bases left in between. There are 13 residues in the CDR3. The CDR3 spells CASSPRARDTQYF. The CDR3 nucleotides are TGCGCCAGCAGCCCCAGGGCGAGAGATACGCAGTATTTT.

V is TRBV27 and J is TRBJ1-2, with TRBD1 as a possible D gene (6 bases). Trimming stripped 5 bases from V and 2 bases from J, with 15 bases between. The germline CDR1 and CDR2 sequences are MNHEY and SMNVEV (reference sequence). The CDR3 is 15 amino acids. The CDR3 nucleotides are TGTGCCAGCAGTCCCCGACAGGCGGAAAACTATGGCTACACCTTC. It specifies CASSPRQAENYGYTF.

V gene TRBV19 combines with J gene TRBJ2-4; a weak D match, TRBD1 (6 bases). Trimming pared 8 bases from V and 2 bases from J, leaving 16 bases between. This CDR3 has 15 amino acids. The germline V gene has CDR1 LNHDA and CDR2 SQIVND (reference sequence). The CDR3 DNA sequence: TGTGCCAGTGGATTAAACAGGGCTCCCAAAAACATTCAGTACTTC. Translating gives CASGLNRAPKNIQYF.

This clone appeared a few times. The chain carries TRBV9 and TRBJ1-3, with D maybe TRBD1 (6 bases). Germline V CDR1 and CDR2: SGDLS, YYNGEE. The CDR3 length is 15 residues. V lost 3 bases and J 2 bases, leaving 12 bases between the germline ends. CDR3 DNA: TGTGCCAGCAGCGGACACTCAGGGGCTGGAAACACCATATATTTT. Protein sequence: CASSGHSGAGNTIYF.

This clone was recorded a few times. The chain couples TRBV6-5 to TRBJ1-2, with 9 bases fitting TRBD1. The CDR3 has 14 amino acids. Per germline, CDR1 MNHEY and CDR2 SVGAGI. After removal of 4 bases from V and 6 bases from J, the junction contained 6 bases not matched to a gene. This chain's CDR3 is CASSFGQGLDGYTF. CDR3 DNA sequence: TGTGCCAGCAGTTTCGGACAGGGGTTGGATGGCTACACCTTC.

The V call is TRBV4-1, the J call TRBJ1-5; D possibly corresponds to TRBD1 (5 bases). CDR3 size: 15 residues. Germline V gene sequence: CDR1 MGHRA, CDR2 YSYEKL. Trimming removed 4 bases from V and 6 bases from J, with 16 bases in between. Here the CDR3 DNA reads TGCGCCAGCAGCCGCGGGGCAGGGACCACTCAGCCCCAGCATTTT. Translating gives CASSRGAGTTQPQHF.

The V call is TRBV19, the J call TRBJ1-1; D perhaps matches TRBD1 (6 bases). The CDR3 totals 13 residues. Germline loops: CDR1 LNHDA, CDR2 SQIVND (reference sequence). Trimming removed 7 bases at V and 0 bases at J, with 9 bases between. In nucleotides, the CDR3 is TGTGCCAGTAAGGGGGAATTGAACACTGAAGCTTTCTTT. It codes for CASKGELNTEAFF.

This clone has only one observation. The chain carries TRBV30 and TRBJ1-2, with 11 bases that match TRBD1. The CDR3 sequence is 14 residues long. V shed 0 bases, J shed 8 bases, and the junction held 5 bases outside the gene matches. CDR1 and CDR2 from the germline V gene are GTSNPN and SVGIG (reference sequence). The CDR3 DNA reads TGTGCCTGGAGTGTAGGACAGGGGGCGGACGGCTACACCTTC. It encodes CAWSVGQGADGYTF.

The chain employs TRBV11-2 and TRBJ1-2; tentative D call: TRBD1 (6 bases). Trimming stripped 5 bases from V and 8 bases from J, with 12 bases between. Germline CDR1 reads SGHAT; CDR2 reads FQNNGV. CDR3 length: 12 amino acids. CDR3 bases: TGTGCCAGCAGCGGGGTTGGGGGCGGCTACACCTTC. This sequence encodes CASSGVGGGYTF.

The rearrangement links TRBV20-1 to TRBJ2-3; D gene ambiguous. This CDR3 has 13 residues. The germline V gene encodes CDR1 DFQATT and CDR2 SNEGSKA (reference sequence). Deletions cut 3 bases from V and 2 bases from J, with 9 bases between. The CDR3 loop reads CSASRSNTDTQYF. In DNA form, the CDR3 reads TGCAGTGCTAGTAGGAGTAACACAGATACGCAGTATTTT.

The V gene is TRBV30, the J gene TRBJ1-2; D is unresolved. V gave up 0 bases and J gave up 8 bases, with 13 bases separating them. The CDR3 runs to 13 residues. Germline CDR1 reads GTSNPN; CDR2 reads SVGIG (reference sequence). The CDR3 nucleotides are TGTGCCTGGAGTGTGGAAAACTTGGGCGGCTACACCTTC. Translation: CAWSVENLGGYTF.

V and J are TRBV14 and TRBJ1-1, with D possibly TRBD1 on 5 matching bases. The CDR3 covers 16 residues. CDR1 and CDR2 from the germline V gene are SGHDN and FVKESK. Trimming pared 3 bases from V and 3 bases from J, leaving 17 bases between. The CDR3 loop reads CASSQRLAGLDTEAFF. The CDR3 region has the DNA TGTGCCAGCAGCCAGCGACTGGCAGGGCTGGACACTGAAGCTTTCTTT.

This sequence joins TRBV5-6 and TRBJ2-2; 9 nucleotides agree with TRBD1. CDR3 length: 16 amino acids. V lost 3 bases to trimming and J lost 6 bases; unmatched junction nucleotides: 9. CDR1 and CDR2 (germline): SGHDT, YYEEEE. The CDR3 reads CASSSDRGESAGELFF. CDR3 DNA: TGTGCCAGCAGCTCGGACAGGGGTGAGTCAGCCGGGGAGCTGTTTTTT.

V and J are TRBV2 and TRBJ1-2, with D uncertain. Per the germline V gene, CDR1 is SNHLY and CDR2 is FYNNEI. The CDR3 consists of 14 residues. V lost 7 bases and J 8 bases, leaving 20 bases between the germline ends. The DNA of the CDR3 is TGTGCCAGCAAGTCGGAGGCGGGAGTACGAGGCTACACCTTC. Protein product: CASKSEAGVRGYTF. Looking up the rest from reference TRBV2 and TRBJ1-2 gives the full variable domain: EPEVTQTPSHQVTQMGQEVILRCVPISNHLYFYWYRQILGQKVEFLVSFYNNEISEKSEIFDDQFSVERPDGSNFTLKIRSTKLEDSAMYFCASKSEAGVRGYTFGSGTRLTVV.

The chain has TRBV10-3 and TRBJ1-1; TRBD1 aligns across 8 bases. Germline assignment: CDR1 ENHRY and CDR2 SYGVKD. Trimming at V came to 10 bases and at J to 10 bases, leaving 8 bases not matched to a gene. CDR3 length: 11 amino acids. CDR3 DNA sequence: TGTGCCACAGAAGGACAGGGAGGAGCTTTCTTT. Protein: CATEGQGGAFF.

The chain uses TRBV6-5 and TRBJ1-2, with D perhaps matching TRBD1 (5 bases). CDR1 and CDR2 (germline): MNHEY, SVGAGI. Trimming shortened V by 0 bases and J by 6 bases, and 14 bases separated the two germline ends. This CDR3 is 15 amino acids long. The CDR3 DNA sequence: TGTGCCAGCAGTTACTCGAAGCAGGGAGGCAATGGCTACACCTTC. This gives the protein CASSYSKQGGNGYTF.